Below, 6 T cell receptor beta chains from the same sample are listed, as sequenced in a study of blood T cell repertoires in COVID-19. TCRdb keeps only in-frame clones here, not all; method: immunoSEQ multiplex PCR. The repertoire holds 90,000 to 120,000 clones, with approximately 82% as singletons. Specimen: peripheral blood. These receptors all come from a woman in her seventies with acute or convalescent COVID-19.

The chain uses TRBV30 and TRBJ1-6; 7 nucleotides align to TRBD1. The V gene end was trimmed by 3 bases and the J gene end by 6 bases; junction bases not matched to a gene: 2. The CDR3 totals 13 residues. Per germline, CDR1 GTSNPN and CDR2 SVGIG (reference sequence). This chain's CDR3 is CAWRGQSNSPLHF. The CDR3 DNA is TGTGCCTGGAGGGGACAGTCTAATTCACCCCTCCACTTT.

DNA of the CDR3: TGTGCCAGCAGCTTTTTTCCGGGCTCCTACGAGCAGTACGTC. This encodes CASSFFPGSYEQYV. V and J are TRBV5-6 and TRBJ2-7; D is unclear. Trimming removed 2 bases at V and 0 bases at J, with 9 bases between. The CDR3 loop spans 14 amino acids. Germline V gene lookup returns CDR1 SGHDT and CDR2 YYEEEE.

This sequence joins TRBV28 and TRBJ1-5, with TRBD1 matching 7 bases. J lost 3 bases, V lost 5 bases, and 13 bases had no gene match. Germline V gene sequence: CDR1 MDHEN, CDR2 SYDVKM. This CDR3 has 17 amino acids. The CDR3 DNA reads TGTGCCAGCAGTGGGGGACAGCCGCCAGCCATCAATCAGCCCCAGCATTTT. Amino acids: CASSGGQPPAINQPQHF.

For the CDR3, the DNA is TGTGCCAGCAGCCTACAGGGGATGAACACTGAAGCTTTCTTT. The encoded protein is CASSLQGMNTEAFF. The V gene is TRBV7-2, the J gene TRBJ1-1; 7 nucleotides align to TRBD1. J lost 0 bases, V lost 5 bases, and 3 bases had no gene match. The CDR3 has 14 residues. Germline CDR1 and CDR2: SGHTA and FQGNSA. The entire variable domain, with the rest obtained from reference TRBV7-2 and TRBJ1-1, is as follows: GAGVSQSPSNKVTEKGKDVELRCDPISGHTALYWYRQSLGQGLEFLIYFQGNSAPDKSGLPSDRFSAERTGGSVSTLTIQRTQQEDSAVYLCASSLQGMNTEAFFGQGTRLTVV.

V and J are TRBV19 and TRBJ2-1; 9 bases fit TRBD2. The CDR3 covers 13 residues. J gave up 9 bases and V 1 base, and 1 base lay outside the gene matches. Germline V lookup: CDR1 LNHDA, CDR2 SQIVND (reference sequence). The CDR3, as DNA: TGTGCCAGTAGTATAGTGCGGGGGGGTGAGCAGTTCTTC. Translation: CASSIVRGGEQFF.

The genes are TRBV7-9 and TRBJ1-5; D is undetermined. The CDR3 contains 13 residues. V dropped 6 bases and J dropped 7 bases, with 13 bases sitting between them. CDR1 is SEHNR, CDR2 FQNEAQ, per germline (reference sequence). The CDR3 DNA is TGTGCCAGCAGTGCAGATGGGAGGCAGCCCCAGCATTTT. The encoded protein is CASSADGRQPQHF.